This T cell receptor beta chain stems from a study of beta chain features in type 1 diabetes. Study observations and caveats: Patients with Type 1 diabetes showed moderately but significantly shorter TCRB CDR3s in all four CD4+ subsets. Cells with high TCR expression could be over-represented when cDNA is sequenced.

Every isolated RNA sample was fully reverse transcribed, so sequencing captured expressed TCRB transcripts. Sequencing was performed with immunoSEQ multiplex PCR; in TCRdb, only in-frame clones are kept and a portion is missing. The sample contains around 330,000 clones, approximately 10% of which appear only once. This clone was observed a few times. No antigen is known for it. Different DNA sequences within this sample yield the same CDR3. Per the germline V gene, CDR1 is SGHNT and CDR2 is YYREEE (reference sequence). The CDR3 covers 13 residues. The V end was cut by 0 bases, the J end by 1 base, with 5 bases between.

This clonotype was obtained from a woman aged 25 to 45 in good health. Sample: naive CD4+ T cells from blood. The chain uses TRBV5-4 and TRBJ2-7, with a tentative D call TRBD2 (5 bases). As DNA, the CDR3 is TGTGCCAGCAGCTTGGCGGGATCCTACGAGCAGTACTTC. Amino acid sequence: CASSLAGSYEQYF.